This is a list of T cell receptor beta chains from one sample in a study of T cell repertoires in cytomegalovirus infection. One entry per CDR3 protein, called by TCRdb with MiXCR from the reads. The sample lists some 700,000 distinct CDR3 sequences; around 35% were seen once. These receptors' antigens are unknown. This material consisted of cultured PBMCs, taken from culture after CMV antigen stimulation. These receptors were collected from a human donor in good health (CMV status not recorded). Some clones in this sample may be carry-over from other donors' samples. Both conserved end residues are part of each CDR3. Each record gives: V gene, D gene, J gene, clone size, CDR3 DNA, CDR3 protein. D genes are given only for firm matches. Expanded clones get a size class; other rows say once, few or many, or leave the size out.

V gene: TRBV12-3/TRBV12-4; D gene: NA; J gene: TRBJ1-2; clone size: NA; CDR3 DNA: TGTGCCAGCAGATTGGCAGGCCTAGCAGCCGGCTACACCTTC; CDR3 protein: CASRLAGLAAGYTF
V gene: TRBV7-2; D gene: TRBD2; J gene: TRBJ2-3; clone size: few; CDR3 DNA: TGTGCCAGCAGCTTCAGCGGGAGTCTGTATTTT; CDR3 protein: CASSFSGSLYF
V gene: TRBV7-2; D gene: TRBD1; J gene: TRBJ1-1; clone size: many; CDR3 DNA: TGTGCCAGCAGCTTAGTACCTCGGAGGGGGCCTAACACTGAAGCTTTCTTT; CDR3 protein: CASSLVPRRGPNTEAFF
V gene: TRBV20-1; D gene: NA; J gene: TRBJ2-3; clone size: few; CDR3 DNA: TGCAGTGCTAGACCCTCTAAGGGTCCCACAGATACGCAGTATTTT; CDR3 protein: CSARPSKGPTDTQYF
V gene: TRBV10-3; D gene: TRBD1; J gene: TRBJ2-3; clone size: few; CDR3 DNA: TGTGCCATCAGTGATTGGGACAGGAACACAGATACGCAGTATTTT; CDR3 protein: CAISDWDRNTDTQYF
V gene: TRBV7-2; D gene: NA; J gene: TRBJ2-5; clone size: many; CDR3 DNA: TGTGCCAGCAGCCCTACTCGGGGGGAGACCCAGTACTTC; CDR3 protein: CASSPTRGETQYF
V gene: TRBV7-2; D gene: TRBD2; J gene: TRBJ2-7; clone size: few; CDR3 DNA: TGTGCCAGCAGCTCTGGTTTAGGGACTACGTCCTACGAGCAGTACTTC; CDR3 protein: CASSSGLGTTSYEQYF
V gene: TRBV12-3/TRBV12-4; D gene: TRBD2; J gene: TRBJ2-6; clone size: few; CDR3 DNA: TGTGCCAGCAGTTTGGGGGGGGGTGTTGGCTCTGGGGCCAACGTCCTGACTTTC; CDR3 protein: CASSLGGGVGSGANVLTF
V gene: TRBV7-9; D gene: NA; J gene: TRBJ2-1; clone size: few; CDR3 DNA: TGTGCCAGCAGCGTGACTAGTACCCACAATGAGCAGTTCTTC; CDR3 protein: CASSVTSTHNEQFF
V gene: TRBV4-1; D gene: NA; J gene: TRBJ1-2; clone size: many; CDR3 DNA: TGCGCCAGCAGCCACCAGAACTATGGCTACACCTTC; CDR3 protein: CASSHQNYGYTF
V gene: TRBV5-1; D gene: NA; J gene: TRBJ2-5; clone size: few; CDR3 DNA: TGCGCCAGCAGCTTGTTTGTGGGGATGGAGACCCAGTACTTC; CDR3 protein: CASSLFVGMETQYF
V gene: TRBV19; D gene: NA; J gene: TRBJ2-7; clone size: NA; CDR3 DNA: TGTGCCAGTTCGCTGGGGGCGGGAGAATACGAGCAGTACTTC; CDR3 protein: CASSLGAGEYEQYF
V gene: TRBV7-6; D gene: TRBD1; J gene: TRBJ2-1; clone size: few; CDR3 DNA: TGTGCCAGCAGCTTATCAACAGGGGACAGTCCGTTCTTC; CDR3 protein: CASSLSTGDSPFF
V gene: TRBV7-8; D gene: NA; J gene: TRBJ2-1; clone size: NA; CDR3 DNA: TGTGCCAGCAGCACCAGGGGGGGCGGTGAGCAGTTCTTC; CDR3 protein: CASSTRGGGEQFF
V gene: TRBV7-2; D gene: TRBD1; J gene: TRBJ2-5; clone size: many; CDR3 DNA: TGTGCCAGCAGCTTCACCGGGACAGGGACCCAAGAGACCCAGTACTTC; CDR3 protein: CASSFTGTGTQETQYF
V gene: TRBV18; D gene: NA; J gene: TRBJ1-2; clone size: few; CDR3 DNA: TGTGCCAGCTCACCACCGGGCCCAAGGGTTTACTACACCTTC; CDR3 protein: CASSPPGPRVYYTF
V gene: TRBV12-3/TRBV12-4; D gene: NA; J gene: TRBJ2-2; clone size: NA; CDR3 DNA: TGTGCCAGCAGTTTAAAGGGAACCGGGGAGCTGTTTTTT; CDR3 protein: CASSLKGTGELFF
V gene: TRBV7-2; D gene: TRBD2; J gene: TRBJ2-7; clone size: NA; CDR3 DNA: TGTGCCAGCAGCTATCTAGCGGGGGCCTCCTACGAGCAGTACTTC; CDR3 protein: CASSYLAGASYEQYF
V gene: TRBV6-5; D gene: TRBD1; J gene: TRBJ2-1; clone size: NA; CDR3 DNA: TGTGCCAGCAGTTACGAGGGGGCCCCCCACAATGAGCAGTTCTTC; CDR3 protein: CASSYEGAPHNEQFF
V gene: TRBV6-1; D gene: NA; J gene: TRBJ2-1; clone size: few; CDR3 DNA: TGTGCCAGCAGTGAAGCAGGGTACCAGGGTGAGCAGTTCTTC; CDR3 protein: CASSEAGYQGEQFF
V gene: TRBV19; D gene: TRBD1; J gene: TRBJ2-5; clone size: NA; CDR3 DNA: TGTGCCAGTAGTATACGGACAGGGAATAGGGAGACCCAGTACTTC; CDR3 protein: CASSIRTGNRETQYF
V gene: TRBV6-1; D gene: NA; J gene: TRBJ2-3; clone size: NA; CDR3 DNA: TGTGCCAGCACTGAACAGGCAGATACGCAGTATTTT; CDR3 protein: CASTEQADTQYF
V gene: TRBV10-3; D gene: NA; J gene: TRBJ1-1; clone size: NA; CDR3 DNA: TGTGCCATCAGTGGTTGGGACACTGAAGCTTTCTTT; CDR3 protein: CAISGWDTEAFF
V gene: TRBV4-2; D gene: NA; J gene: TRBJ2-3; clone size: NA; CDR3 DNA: TGTGCCAGCAGCCAAGTATTAAGGACGGGAGCCGAGGGCACAGATACGCAGTATTTT; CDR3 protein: CASSQVLRTGAEGTDTQYF
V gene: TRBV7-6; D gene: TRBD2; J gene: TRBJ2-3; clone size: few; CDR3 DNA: TGTGCCAGCAGCTCCAAGGAGACTAGCGGGGGGGGAGGGGCAGATACGCAGTATTTT; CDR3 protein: CASSSKETSGGGGADTQYF
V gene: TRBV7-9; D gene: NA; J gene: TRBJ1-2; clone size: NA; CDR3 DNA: TGTGCCAGCAGCTTAGGGTCCCTCGGCGGCGGCTACACCTTC; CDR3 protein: CASSLGSLGGGYTF
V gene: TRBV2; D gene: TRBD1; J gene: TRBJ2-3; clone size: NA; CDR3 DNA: TGTGCCAGCGCTGGACAGGGCATCGATACGCAGTATTTT; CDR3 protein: CASAGQGIDTQYF